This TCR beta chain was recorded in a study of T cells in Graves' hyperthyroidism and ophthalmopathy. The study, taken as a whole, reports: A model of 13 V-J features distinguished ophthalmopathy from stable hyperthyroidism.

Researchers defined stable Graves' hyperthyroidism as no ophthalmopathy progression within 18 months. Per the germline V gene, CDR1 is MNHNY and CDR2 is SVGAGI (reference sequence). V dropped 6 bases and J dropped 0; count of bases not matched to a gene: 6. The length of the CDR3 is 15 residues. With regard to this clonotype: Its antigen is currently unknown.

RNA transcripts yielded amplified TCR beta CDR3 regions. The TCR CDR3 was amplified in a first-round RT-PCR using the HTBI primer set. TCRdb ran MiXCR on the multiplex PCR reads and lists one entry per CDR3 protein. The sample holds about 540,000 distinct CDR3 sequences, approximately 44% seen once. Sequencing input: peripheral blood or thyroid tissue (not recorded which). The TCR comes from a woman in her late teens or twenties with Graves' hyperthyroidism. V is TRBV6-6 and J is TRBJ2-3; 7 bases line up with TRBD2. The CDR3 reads CASSVAGFSTDTQYF. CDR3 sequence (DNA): TGTGCCAGCAGCGTAGCGGGTTTTAGCACAGATACGCAGTATTTT.